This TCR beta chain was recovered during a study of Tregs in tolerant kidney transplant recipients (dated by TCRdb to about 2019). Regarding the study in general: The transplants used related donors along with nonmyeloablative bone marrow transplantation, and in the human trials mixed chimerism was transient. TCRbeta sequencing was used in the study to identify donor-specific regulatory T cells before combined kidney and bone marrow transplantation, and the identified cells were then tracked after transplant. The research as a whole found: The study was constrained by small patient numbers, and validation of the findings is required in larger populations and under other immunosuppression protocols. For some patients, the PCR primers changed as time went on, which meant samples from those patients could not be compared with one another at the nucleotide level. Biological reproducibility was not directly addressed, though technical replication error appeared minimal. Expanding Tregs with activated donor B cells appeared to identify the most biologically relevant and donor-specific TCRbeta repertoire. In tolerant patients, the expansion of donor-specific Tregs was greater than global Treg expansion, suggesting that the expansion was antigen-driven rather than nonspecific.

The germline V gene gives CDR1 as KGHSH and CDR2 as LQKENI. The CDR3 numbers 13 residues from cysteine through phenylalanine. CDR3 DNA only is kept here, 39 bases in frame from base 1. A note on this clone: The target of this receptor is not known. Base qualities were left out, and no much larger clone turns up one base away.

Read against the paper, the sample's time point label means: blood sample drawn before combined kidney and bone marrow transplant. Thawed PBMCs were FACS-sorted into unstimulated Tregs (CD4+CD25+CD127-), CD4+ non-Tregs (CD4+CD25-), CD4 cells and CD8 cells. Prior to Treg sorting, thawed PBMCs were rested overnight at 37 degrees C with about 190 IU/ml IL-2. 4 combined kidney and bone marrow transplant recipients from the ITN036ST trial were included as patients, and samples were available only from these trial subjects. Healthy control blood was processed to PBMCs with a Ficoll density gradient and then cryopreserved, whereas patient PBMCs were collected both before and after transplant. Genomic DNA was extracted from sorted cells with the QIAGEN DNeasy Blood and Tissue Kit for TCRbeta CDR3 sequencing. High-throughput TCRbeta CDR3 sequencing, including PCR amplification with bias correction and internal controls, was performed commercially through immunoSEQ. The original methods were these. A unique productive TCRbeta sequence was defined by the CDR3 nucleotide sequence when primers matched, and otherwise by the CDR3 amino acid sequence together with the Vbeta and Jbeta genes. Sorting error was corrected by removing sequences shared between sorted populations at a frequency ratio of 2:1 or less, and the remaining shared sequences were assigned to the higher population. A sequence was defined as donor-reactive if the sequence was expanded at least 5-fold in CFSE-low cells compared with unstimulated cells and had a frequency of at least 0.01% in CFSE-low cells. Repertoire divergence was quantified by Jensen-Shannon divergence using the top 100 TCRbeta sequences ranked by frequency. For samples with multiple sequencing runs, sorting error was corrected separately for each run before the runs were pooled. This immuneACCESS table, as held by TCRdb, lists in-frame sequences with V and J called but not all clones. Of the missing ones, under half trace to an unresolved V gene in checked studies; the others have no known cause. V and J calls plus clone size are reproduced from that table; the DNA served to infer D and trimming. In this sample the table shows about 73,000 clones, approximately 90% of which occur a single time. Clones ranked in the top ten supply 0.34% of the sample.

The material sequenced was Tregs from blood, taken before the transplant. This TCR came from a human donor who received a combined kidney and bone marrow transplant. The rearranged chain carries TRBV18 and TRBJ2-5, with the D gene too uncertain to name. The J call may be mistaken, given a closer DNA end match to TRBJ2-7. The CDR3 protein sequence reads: CASSPLSSYEQYF. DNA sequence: TGTGCCAGCTCACCCCTCTCCTCCTACGAGCAGTACTTC.